What follows are 13 T cell receptor beta chains derived from one specimen sequenced in a study of blood T cell repertoires in COVID-19. This table comes from immunoSEQ multiplex PCR, and its TCRdb copy is limited to in-frame clones, with some not included. The top ten hold 5% to 8% of the sample, which has about 250,000 clones, approximately 86% seen once. The specimen sequenced was peripheral blood. The receptors here all came from a woman aged 60-75 years with active or convalescent COVID-19.

The chain uses TRBV5-1 and TRBJ2-4; 10 nucleotides align to TRBD1. Germline CDR1 and CDR2: SGHRS and YFSETQ. V shed 4 bases and J 7 bases; nucleotides not matched to a gene: 5. CDR3 length: 14 amino acids. CDR3: CASSTRGQGNIQYF. CDR3 coding DNA: TGCGCCAGCAGCACCCGGGGACAGGGGAACATTCAGTACTTC.

The chain links TRBV14 to TRBJ2-3; D is ambiguous. The germline V gene encodes CDR1 SGHDN and CDR2 FVKESK. V gave up 2 bases and J gave up 11 bases, with 11 bases separating them. This CDR3 has 12 residues. The CDR3 region has the DNA TGTGCCAGCAGCCAACAACCTCGGAGGCAGTATTTT. It specifies CASSQQPRRQYF.

The count of this clone is one. This sequence joins TRBV23-1 and TRBJ1-3, with 9 bases aligning to TRBD1. TRBV23-1 carries the ORF label, with uncertain function. CDR3 length: 19 amino acids. J lost 2 bases, V lost 0 bases, and 11 bases had no gene match. The CDR3 coding sequence is TGCGCCAGCAGTCAATCTTACTCCGGGACAGGGTTGACTGGAAACACCATATATTTT. This sequence encodes CASSQSYSGTGLTGNTIYF.

CDR3 residues: CASSQAPAGSSYNEQFF. CDR3 sequence (DNA): TGTGCCAGCAGCCAAGCCCCAGCGGGGAGCTCCTACAATGAGCAGTTCTTC. The rearrangement uses TRBV4-2 and TRBJ2-1; 7 bases agree with TRBD2. The V gene end was trimmed by 1 base and the J gene end by 0 bases; junction bases not matched to a gene: 6. CDR1 and CDR2 (germline): LGHNA, YNFKEQ. CDR3 length equals 17 residues.

The chain employs TRBV6-5 and TRBJ2-3, with TRBD2 matching 9 bases. Trimming took 8 bases from V and 1 from J; bases not matched to a gene: 4. Germline V lookup: CDR1 MNHEY, CDR2 SVGAGI. There are 14 residues in the CDR3. DNA of the CDR3: TGTGCCAGCGCTAGCGGGACGGGCACAGATACGCAGTATTTT. Protein product: CASASGTGTDTQYF.

The CDR3 DNA is TGTGCCAGCAGCTACGGGGGGCCCGCTAGCGGGAGATCGGATGAGCAGTTCTTC. Amino acid sequence: CASSYGGPASGRSDEQFF. V gene TRBV7-9 combines with J gene TRBJ2-1; TRBD2 matches at 10 bases. Germline V gene lookup returns CDR1 SEHNR and CDR2 FQNEAQ (reference sequence). The CDR3 has 18 residues. After removal of 4 bases from V and 8 bases from J, the junction contained 17 bases not matched to a gene.

This clone has a single count. The chain links TRBV14 to TRBJ2-1; 11 bases align to TRBD2. CDR3 length equals 16 residues. Losses at the gene ends were 4 bases for V and 6 bases for J; bases not matched to a gene: 8. The germline V gene encodes CDR1 SGHDN and CDR2 FVKESK. CDR3 amino acids: CASSPPTSGSVNEQFF. The CDR3 region has the DNA TGTGCCAGCAGCCCCCCCACTAGCGGGAGTGTCAATGAGCAGTTCTTC.

The chain is built from TRBV7-9 and TRBJ1-1; D remains ambiguous. This CDR3 is 14 amino acids long. Trimming took off 4 bases at V and 0 bases at J, with 9 bases between the two ends. Germline CDR1 is SEHNR and CDR2 is FQNEAQ (reference sequence). CDR3 sequence reads: CASSSQSMNTEAFF. Here the CDR3 DNA reads TGTGCCAGCAGCTCACAGAGTATGAACACTGAAGCTTTCTTT.

The chain is built from TRBV5-1 and TRBJ1-2, with 7 bases that match TRBD1. Germline V lookup: CDR1 SGHRS, CDR2 YFSETQ. CDR3 length: 15 residues. Trimming removed 7 bases from V and 6 bases from J; junction bases left unmatched: 15. The CDR3 sequence: CASHLGGRGKDGYTF. As DNA, the CDR3 is TGCGCCAGCCACCTCGGCGGCAGGGGGAAAGATGGCTACACCTTC.

V is TRBV6-4 and J is TRBJ2-7; TRBD2 matches 12 bases. Trimming at V came to 9 bases and at J to 0 bases, leaving 15 bases not matched to a gene. Germline V gene data show CDR1 as MRHNA and CDR2 as SNTAGT. The CDR3 covers 18 residues. The CDR3 sequence: CARTEKLAGGHSSYEQYV. In DNA form, the CDR3 reads TGTGCCAGAACGGAAAAGCTAGCGGGGGGGCATTCCTCCTACGAGCAGTACGTC.

The chain couples TRBV15 to TRBJ2-1; TRBD2 matches at 9 bases. With 0 bases clipped from V and 7 bases from J, the junction kept 7 bases outside the gene matches. The CDR3 has 16 amino acids. From germline, CDR1 is LNHNV and CDR2 YYDKDF (reference sequence). In DNA, the CDR3 is TGTGCCACCAGCAGAGATGCGGGACTAGCTCGGAATGAGCAGTTCTTC. It translates to CATSRDAGLARNEQFF. Filled out from reference TRBV15 and TRBJ2-1, the complete variable domain reads DAMVIQNPRYQVTQFGKPVTLSCSQTLNHNVMYWYQQKSSQAPKLLFHYYDKDFNNEADTPDNFQSRRPNTSFCFLDIRSPGLGDTAMYLCATSRDAGLARNEQFFGPGTRLTVL.

J is TRBJ2-3 and V is TRBV11-3, with 9 bases matching TRBD2. V was pared by 2 bases and J by 1 base, with 7 bases of the junction left unmatched. Germline V gives CDR1 SGHNT, CDR2 YENEEA. The CDR3 is 17 amino acids. CDR3 coding DNA: TGTGCCAGCAGCTTAATTAGGTGGACTAGCGGCACAGATACGCAGTATTTT. Translation gives CASSLIRWTSGTDTQYF. Filled out from reference TRBV11-3 and TRBJ2-3, the complete variable domain reads EAGVVQSPRYKIIEKKQPVAFWCNPISGHNTLYWYLQNLGQGPELLIRYENEEAVDDSQLPKDRFSAERLKGVDSTLKIQPAELGDSAVYLCASSLIRWTSGTDTQYFGPGTRLTVL.

This sequence joins TRBV10-3 and TRBJ2-3, with 10 bases that match TRBD1. CDR3 length equals 14 residues. Germline assignment: CDR1 ENHRY and CDR2 SYGVKD. J gave up 4 bases and V 10 bases, and 8 bases lay outside the gene matches. The CDR3 bases are TGTGCCACAAGACCGGGACAGGGGTCAGATACGCAGTATTTT. Residues: CATRPGQGSDTQYF.